Each of the 22 T cell receptor beta chains below was sequenced from the same sample in a study of T-cell reconstitution after alpha-beta-depleted transplantation in children. Library preparation (for TCRbeta) was performed with unique molecular identifiers. Each CDR3 protein is one row after TCRdb ran MiXCR on the PCR reads. The table records about 460,000 distinct CDR3 sequences, roughly 11% of them present only once. The sequencing here drew on PBMCs, mostly from graft donor cells, taken 180 days after TCRalphabeta/CD19-depleted stem cell transplant. Receptors originate from a female patient between 2 and 15 years old who had a stem cell transplant for aplastic anemia, so the T cells may come from the graft donor.

This clonotype was seen more than once but under ten times. This rearrangement joins TRBV4-2 to TRBJ1-1; TRBD1 agrees at 7 bases. Germline V gives CDR1 LGHNA, CDR2 YNFKEQ. The CDR3 is 18 amino acids. The ends lost 2 bases at V and 1 base at J; junction bases unmatched: 13. The CDR3 DNA reads as TGTGCCAGCAGCCAACGGCCTGACAGGGTGATTGGGAACACTGAAGCTTTCTTT. This gives the protein CASSQRPDRVIGNTEAFF.

V is TRBV9 and J is TRBJ2-2, with D uncertain. CDR3 length: 14 residues. V lost 0 bases and J lost 0, with 3 bases in between. Germline V gene sequence: CDR1 SGDLS, CDR2 YYNGEE. In DNA, the CDR3 is TGTGCCAGCAGCGTAGGCCCGAACACCGGGGAGCTGTTTTTT. Translated, it gives CASSVGPNTGELFF. Full variable domain (outside the CDR3, taken from reference TRBV9 and TRBJ2-2): DSGVTQTPKHLITATGQRVTLRCSPRSGDLSVYWYQQSLDQGLQFLIQYYNGEERAKGNILERFSAQQFPDLHSELNLSSLELGDSALYFCASSVGPNTGELFFGEGSRLTVL.

The chain employs TRBV28 and TRBJ2-2; TRBD1 is a possible D gene (5 bases). V gave up 8 bases and J gave up 4 bases, with 14 bases separating them. The CDR3 is made up of 14 amino acids. From germline, CDR1 is MDHEN and CDR2 SYDVKM. CDR3 sequence: CASWWGTGTGELFF. The CDR3, as DNA: TGTGCCAGCTGGTGGGGAACAGGCACCGGGGAGCTGTTTTTT.

This clonotype was counted many times. The rearrangement joins TRBV20-1 to TRBJ2-1; TRBD1 aligns across 7 bases. V trimming: 6 bases; J trimming: 2 bases; junction bases outside the gene matches: 10. The CDR3 contains 15 residues. Germline V gene data show CDR1 as DFQATT and CDR2 as SNEGSKA (reference sequence). This CDR3 is CSASTGVEAYNEQFF. CDR3 nucleotide sequence: TGCAGTGCCAGCACAGGGGTGGAAGCCTACAATGAGCAGTTCTTC.

This clonotype has a count of ten or more. The chain couples TRBV29-1 to TRBJ2-1, with D unresolved. The germline CDR1 and CDR2 sequences are SQVTM and ANQGSEA. This CDR3 region has 14 residues. Trimming cost V 8 bases and J 0 bases, with 14 bases left between them. Here the CDR3 DNA reads TGCAGCATAGAGGCACCGAGCTCCTACAATGAGCAGTTCTTC. The encoded protein is CSIEAPSSYNEQFF.

This clonotype showed up just a few times. This chain joins TRBV6-5 and TRBJ2-1, with 10 bases fitting TRBD2. The germline CDR1 and CDR2 sequences are MNHEY and SVGAGI. CDR3 length: 22 amino acids. Trimming removed 7 bases from V and 5 bases from J; junction bases left unmatched: 29. The CDR3 sequence is CASTHGTVTSGWIGGRDNEQFF. Written as DNA, the CDR3 is TGTGCCAGCACCCACGGGACAGTGACTAGCGGGTGGATTGGCGGGAGGGACAATGAGCAGTTCTTC.

In its sample, this clonotype was seen a few times. This sequence joins TRBV18 and TRBJ2-2; D remains unclear. Per germline, CDR1 KGHSH and CDR2 LQKENI. The germline V and J ends were trimmed by 4 bases and 0 bases, with 9 bases remaining between them. This CDR3 comprises 15 residues. Written as DNA, the CDR3 is TGTGCCAGCTCACGAATTCACCCGAACACCGGGGAGCTGTTTTTT. As protein: CASSRIHPNTGELFF.

V usage is TRBV4-3 and J usage is TRBJ2-1, with 7 bases lining up with TRBD2. Germline CDR1 is LGHNA and CDR2 is YSLEER. This CDR3 has 16 amino acids. Trimming took 4 bases from V and 7 from J; bases not matched to a gene: 13. CDR3 in amino acids: CASSLREAGLINEQFF. The CDR3 coding sequence is TGCGCCAGCAGCCTCCGGGAGGCGGGTCTTATAAATGAGCAGTTCTTC.

The chain is built from TRBV20-1 and TRBJ2-3; 15 positions match TRBD2. This CDR3 comprises 18 residues. The trim removed 0 bases at V and 0 bases at J, leaving 4 bases unmatched. CDR1 DFQATT and CDR2 SNEGSKA come from the germline V gene (reference sequence). CDR3 sequence reads: CSARDRTSGRASTDTQYF. The CDR3 DNA is TGCAGTGCTAGAGACCGGACTAGCGGGAGGGCTAGCACAGATACGCAGTATTTT.

This clonotype was seen a few times. The chain combines TRBV29-1 with TRBJ2-1; the match to TRBD1 covers 10 bases. V gave up 5 bases and J gave up 6 bases; unmatched junction bases: 4. Per germline, CDR1 SQVTM and CDR2 ANQGSEA. The CDR3 is 13 residues long. The CDR3: CSVTGTGANEQFF. The CDR3, as DNA: TGCAGCGTTACCGGGACAGGGGCCAATGAGCAGTTCTTC.

This chain connects TRBV6-2 or TRBV6-3 to TRBJ2-1; 10 nucleotides match TRBD2. This CDR3 has 13 residues. The ends lost 8 bases at V and 10 bases at J; junction bases unmatched: 8. From germline, CDR1 is MNHEY and CDR2 SVGEGT. CDR3 nucleotides: TGTGCCAGCTCGACTAGCGGGTTAGGGGAGCAGTTCTTC. Translated: CASSTSGLGEQFF.

This clonotype was counted a few times. The genes are TRBV7-9 and TRBJ2-5, with a weak D call TRBD1 (5 bases). The CDR3 runs to 17 residues. Germline V lookup: CDR1 SEHNR, CDR2 FQNEAQ (reference sequence). Trimming shortened V by 3 bases and J by 2 bases, and 19 bases separated the two germline ends. CDR3 in amino acids: CASSFHFQTERQETQYF. As DNA, the CDR3 is TGTGCCAGCAGCTTCCACTTTCAGACAGAGAGGCAAGAGACCCAGTACTTC.

In this sample, this clonotype turned up a few times. The rearrangement links TRBV6-1 to TRBJ2-1, with 9 bases that match TRBD2. CDR1 and CDR2 (germline): MNHNS, SASEGT. This CDR3 is 15 amino acids long. V lost 5 bases to trimming and J lost 4 bases; unmatched junction nucleotides: 6. This chain's CDR3 is CASSRYSGSYNEQFF. The CDR3 DNA reads as TGTGCCAGCAGTAGGTATAGCGGGAGTTACAATGAGCAGTTCTTC.

In its sample, this clonotype was seen once. In DNA, the CDR3 is TGTGCCAGCAGTTACTCCGTTCCCCGGACTAGCGGGAGGACCTCGGACTACAATGAGCAGTTCTTC. As protein: CASSYSVPRTSGRTSDYNEQFF. The chain carries TRBV6-2 or TRBV6-3 and TRBJ2-1; 14 bases are shared with TRBD2. V trimming: 0 bases; J trimming: 3 bases; junction bases outside the gene matches: 16. The CDR3 length is 22 residues. The germline CDR1 and CDR2 sequences are MNHEY and SVGEGT.

This sequence joins TRBV20-1 and TRBJ1-4, with a possible D match to TRBD1 (6 bases). With 0 bases removed from V and 8 bases from J, the gap between germline ends came to 13 bases. CDR1 DFQATT and CDR2 SNEGSKA come from the germline V gene (reference sequence). The CDR3 has 14 amino acids. CDR3 amino acids: CSARESTGSEKLFF. The CDR3 DNA is TGCAGTGCTAGAGAAAGTACAGGGAGCGAAAAACTGTTTTTT.

The V and J genes are TRBV5-1 and TRBJ1-2; D is unclear. V lost 5 bases to trimming and J lost 2 bases, with 7 bases between them. Germline V gene data show CDR1 as SGHRS and CDR2 as YFSETQ. The CDR3 consists of 12 residues. CDR3 region: CASRVRNYGYTF. The CDR3 nucleotides are TGCGCCAGCAGAGTGAGGAACTATGGCTACACCTTC.

About this clonotype: A much larger clone sits a single nucleotide away, making a read error possible. The V gene is TRBV10-3, the J gene TRBJ2-3; the match to TRBD2 covers 9 bases. The CDR3 is 16 residues long. Germline V gene sequence: CDR1 ENHRY, CDR2 SYGVKD. V lost 2 bases and J lost 6; bases outside the gene matches: 9. The CDR3 coding sequence is TGTGCCATCAGTGAGGTGTTAGCGGGAGCCTCGGATACGCAGTATTTT. Translating gives CAISEVLAGASDTQYF.

This clonotype was seen a handful of times. The chain recombines TRBV25-1 with TRBJ2-5, with TRBD2 identical over 7 bases. The CDR3 runs 15 residues. V lost 6 bases, J lost 1 base, and 8 bases stayed unmatched. Germline lookup yields CDR1 MGHDK and CDR2 SYGVNS. The DNA for the CDR3 is TGTGCCAGCAGCCCCAGGGAGGGTCTCCAAGAGACCCAGTACTTC. Encoded protein: CASSPREGLQETQYF.

This clonotype was detected many times. The chain employs TRBV20-1 and TRBJ2-3; D unresolved. The V and J ends lost 5 bases and 1 base respectively, with 13 bases between them. The germline gives CDR1 DFQATT, CDR2 SNEGSKA (reference sequence). The CDR3 spans 14 residues. Here the CDR3 DNA reads TGCAGTGCTTTTCTAGGGTCCCGCACAGATACGCAGTATTTT. Its translation is CSAFLGSRTDTQYF.

This clonotype was counted only a few times. CDR3 DNA: TGTGCCAGCAGGGTGAGCTCCTACAATGAGCAGTTCTTC. Its translation: CASRVSSYNEQFF. The gene calls are TRBV12-3 or TRBV12-4 and TRBJ2-1; D gene uncertain. Trimming removed 6 bases from V and 0 bases from J, with 6 bases in between. CDR3 length: 13 residues.

Many counts were recorded for this clonotype. The chain's CDR3 is CASSLSGGNTEAFF. The DNA of the CDR3 is TGTGCCAGCAGTTTATCGGGGGGGAACACTGAAGCTTTCTTT. The chain carries TRBV27 and TRBJ1-1, with a possible D match to TRBD1 (5 bases). The ends were cut back, 0 bases at V and 1 base at J, with 6 bases in the middle. The CDR3 has 14 amino acids. Per germline, CDR1 MNHEY and CDR2 SMNVEV (reference sequence).

This clonotype appeared many times. The genes are TRBV11-2 and TRBJ2-4; the D call may be TRBD1 or TRBD2 (5 bases each). CDR1 and CDR2 from the germline V gene are SGHAT and FQNNGV. Trimming removed 3 bases from V and 0 bases from J, with 15 bases in between. CDR3 length: 17 amino acids. The CDR3 protein is CASSFSGGGLAKNIQYF. The CDR3 coding sequence is TGTGCCAGCAGCTTTTCTGGTGGGGGTCTAGCCAAAAACATTCAGTACTTC.